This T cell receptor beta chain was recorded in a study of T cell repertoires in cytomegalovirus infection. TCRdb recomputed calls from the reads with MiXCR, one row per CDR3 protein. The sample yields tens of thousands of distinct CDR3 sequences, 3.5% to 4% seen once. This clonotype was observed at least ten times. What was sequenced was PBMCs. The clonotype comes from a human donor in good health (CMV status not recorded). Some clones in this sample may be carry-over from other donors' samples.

The CDR3 DNA follows: TGTGCCAGCAGTCCCACGTGGAACGCCCAGCATTTT. Amino acids: CASSPTWNAQHF. V and J are TRBV28 and TRBJ1-5; no clear D. The V end was cut by 5 bases, the J end by 11 bases, with 13 bases between. CDR3 length equals 12 residues. The V gene's germline CDR1 is MDHEN and CDR2 SYDVKM. The full variable domain, in which reference TRBV28 and TRBJ1-5 provide the parts outside the CDR3, is DVKVTQSSRYLVKRTGEKVFLECVQDMDHENMFWYRQDPGLGLRLIYFSYDVKMKEKGDIPEGYSVSREKKERFSLILESASTNQTSMYLCASSPTWNAQHFGDGTRLSIL.